Each of the 26 T cell receptor beta chains below was sequenced from the same sample in a study of tumor and adjacent non-tumor tissue in lung cancer. No cell sorting was done before RNA was extracted from the tissue. TCRbeta libraries were built with three rounds of nested PCR, modified from ARM-PCR. One entry per CDR3 protein, called by TCRdb with MiXCR from the multiplex PCR reads. In the table there are some 200,000 distinct CDR3 sequences, roughly 70% of which are singletons. Sequencing was performed on lung tumor tissue. The receptors shown here come from a man in his sixties with non-small cell lung cancer.

Comment on this clonotype: This may arise from a read error, as a much more abundant clone is one base away. The chain has TRBV4-2 and TRBJ1-5; D remains unclear. This CDR3 has 13 amino acids. Germline V CDR1 and CDR2: LGHNA, YNFKEQ. The CDR3 DNA sequence: TGTGCCAGCAACCAAGATCGGGCCCATTCCCAGCATTTT. It codes for CASNQDRAHSQHF.

J is TRBJ1-1 and V is TRBV11-3; D possibly corresponds to TRBD1 (6 bases). Germline CDR1 SGHNT, CDR2 YENEEA. The length of the CDR3 is 15 residues. The CDR3 spells CVTAPTIGGPVESFF. The CDR3, as DNA: TGTGTCACAGCCCCGACAATCGGGGGCCCCGTGGAATCTTTCTTT.

The chain links TRBV28 to TRBJ1-2, with 8 bases lining up with TRBD1. The CDR3 is made up of 18 amino acids. With V trimmed by 3 bases and J by 5 bases, 17 bases remained unmatched. Germline V CDR1 and CDR2: MDHEN, SYDVKM. The CDR3 bases are TGTGCCAGCAGTTTTTATATGACAGGGGAAATGGGGGAGTATGGCTACACCTTC. This codes for CASSFYMTGEMGEYGYTF.

On this clonotype: One end of the junction does not line up with germline, which may come from a read error. The rearrangement links TRBV12-3 or TRBV12-4 to TRBJ2-7; 8 positions agree with TRBD1. The CDR3 loop spans 16 amino acids. The CDR3 DNA follows: TGTGCCAGCAGTATATTATTCGGACAGGGTAGGAACGAGCAGTATTTC. This encodes CASSILFGQGRNEQYF.

The rearrangement joins TRBV12-3 or TRBV12-4 to TRBJ2-2; D is unclear. The CDR3 runs 14 residues. V gave up 10 bases and J gave up 0 bases, with 12 bases separating them. This CDR3 is CATKTATNTGELFF. The CDR3, as DNA: TGTGCCACCAAGACTGCCACGAACACCGGGGAGCTGTTTTTT.

The chain has TRBV30 and TRBJ2-3; 8 nucleotides align to TRBD2. Germline CDR1 is GTSNPN and CDR2 is SVGIG (reference sequence). This CDR3 is built from 15 residues. V gave up 4 bases and J gave up 2 bases; unmatched junction bases: 8. Here the CDR3 DNA reads TGTGCCTGGACTGTAGGGGGACTAGACACAGATACGCAGTATTTT. As protein: CAWTVGGLDTDTQYF.

On this clonotype itself: A much larger clone differs from this one at a single base, so this may be a read error. This sequence joins TRBV20-1 and TRBJ2-5; a weak D match, TRBD2 (6 bases). This CDR3 has 15 amino acids. With 1 base removed from V and 9 bases from J, the gap between germline ends came to 21 bases. Germline V gene data show CDR1 as DFQATT and CDR2 as SNEGSKA (reference sequence). The CDR3 reads CSARVPPPEREAQYF. In DNA form, the CDR3 reads TGCAGTGCTAGAGTTCCCCCTCCCGAGAGGGAGGCCCAGTACTTC.

The chain employs TRBV11-1 and TRBJ2-5; the D gene is possibly TRBD2 (5 bases). The CDR3 runs 13 residues. Germline loops: CDR1 SGHAT, CDR2 FQDESV (reference sequence). Trimming removed 9 bases at V and 5 bases at J, with 16 bases between. The DNA of the CDR3 is TGTGCCAGTATCTTAGCGACCGGGGAGACCCAGTACTTC. It is translated as CASILATGETQYF.

This clonotype was detected only once. One end of the junction does not line up with germline, which may come from a read error. V is TRBV11-2 and J is TRBJ2-6; possibly TRBD1 or TRBD2 for D (5 bases each). The CDR3 totals 16 residues. Germline lookup yields CDR1 SGHAT and CDR2 FQNNGV. The CDR3 DNA reads as TGTGCCAGCAGCTTAAGGAGGAGACCTGGGGCCAACGTCCTGACCTTC. It yields the protein CASSLRRRPGANVLTF.

The V call is TRBV29-1, the J call TRBJ2-7, with a possible D match to TRBD1 (5 bases). This CDR3 has 14 residues. The germline V gene has CDR1 SQVTM and CDR2 ANQGSEA. V gave up 3 bases and J gave up 1 base, with 13 bases separating them. The CDR3: CSVDGAGWSYEQYF. Here the CDR3 DNA reads TGCAGCGTTGATGGGGCAGGGTGGTCCTACGAGCAGTACTTC.

The CDR3 DNA reads TGTGCCAGCTCACCATTCGCCGGGGACCAAGAGACCCAGTACTTC. This gives the protein CASSPFAGDQETQYF. The gene calls are TRBV18 and TRBJ2-5; a weak D match, TRBD2 (5 bases). This CDR3 is built from 15 residues. The V and J ends lost 2 bases and 0 bases respectively, with 10 bases between them. CDR1 and CDR2 from the germline V gene are KGHSH and LQKENI.

About this clonotype: The CDR3 carries no conserved terminal phenylalanine or tryptophan, so it likely arises from a read error. In DNA form, the CDR3 reads TGTGCCAGCAGCCCTAGTGCCTCTATAGCGGTTTGGAGCACAGATACGCAGTATTAT. Protein product: CASSPSASIAVWSTDTQYY. The V call is TRBV11-3, the J call TRBJ2-3; D may be TRBD2 (6 bases). The V and J ends lost 5 bases and 0 bases respectively, with 24 bases between them. The CDR3 length is 19 residues. The germline gives CDR1 SGHNT, CDR2 YENEEA.

This clonotype was found many times. The chain recombines TRBV29-1 with TRBJ2-5; TRBD1 might be the D (6 bases). Per germline, CDR1 SQVTM and CDR2 ANQGSEA. Trimming removed 7 bases from V and 5 bases from J, with 14 bases in between. CDR3 length: 12 residues. The DNA for the CDR3 is TGCAGCGCTGACACAGGGCGTGAGACCCAGTACTTC. This gives the protein CSADTGRETQYF.

Turning to this clonotype: Being one base from a much bigger clone, this may be a read error. The rearrangement joins TRBV6-6 to TRBJ2-5; tentatively, D is TRBD1 or TRBD2 (5 bases each). The CDR3 has 14 amino acids. Germline CDR1 and CDR2: MNHNY and SVGAGI (reference sequence). The CDR3 sequence is CASSSSDGAEIQYF. The DNA for the CDR3 is TGTGCCAGCAGTTCCTCCGACGGGGCAGAGATCCAGTACTTC.

Concerning this clonotype itself: A read error may be the cause here, since a much bigger clone is one base away. The chain carries TRBV6-2 or TRBV6-3 and TRBJ1-2, with D possibly being TRBD1 (6 bases). The CDR3 loop spans 15 amino acids. Germline V CDR1 and CDR2: MNHEY, SVGEGT. As DNA, the CDR3 is TGTGACAGCAGCCGCCTATGGGACAACATTCTCGGCTACACCTTC. Its protein is CDSSRLWDNILGYTF.

The chain is built from TRBV11-1 and TRBJ2-1; D ambiguous. From germline, CDR1 is SGHAT and CDR2 FQDESV (reference sequence). V dropped 0 bases and J dropped 13 bases, with 13 bases sitting between them. This CDR3 spans 13 amino acids. CDR3 nucleotides: TGTGCCAGCAGCTTAGCGTTCCTGCCAATCCAGTTCTTC. Protein product: CASSLAFLPIQFF. Full variable domain (remainder filled in from reference TRBV11-1 and TRBJ2-1): EAEVAQSPRYKITEKSQAVAFWCDPISGHATLYWYRQILGQGPELLVQFQDESVVDDSQLPKDRFSAERLKGVDSTLKIQPAELGDSAMYLCASSLAFLPIQFFGPGTRLTVL.

Concerning this clonotype itself: This may arise from a read error, as a much more abundant clone is one base away. The CDR3 here is CSARDARTSGWQFSTDTQYF. CDR3 sequence (DNA): TGCAGTGCTAGAGATGCCCGGACTAGCGGGTGGCAATTTAGCACAGATACGCAGTATTTT. This sequence joins TRBV20-1 and TRBJ2-3; 11 positions match TRBD2. The CDR3 totals 20 residues. The trim removed 0 bases at V and 0 bases at J, leaving 14 bases unmatched. Germline CDR1 DFQATT, CDR2 SNEGSKA (reference sequence).

This clonotype was seen only a few times. This chain links TRBV28 with TRBJ1-4; perhaps TRBD1 as D (5 bases). Germline-derived CDR1 and CDR2 are MDHEN and SYDVKM. The CDR3 has 16 amino acids. CDR3 sequence (DNA): TGTGCTTCGACCGGGGCAGGAAAAACACGGGGTGAAAAACTGTTTTTT. This translates into CASTGAGKTRGEKLFF.

This clonotype has only a few counts. This sequence joins TRBV19 and TRBJ1-1, with 8 bases identical to TRBD1. The CDR3 is made up of 16 amino acids. The germline gives CDR1 LNHDA, CDR2 SQIVND (reference sequence). J was trimmed by 7 bases and V by 6 bases; bases with no gene match: 16. The CDR3 protein is CASSPQGAIGFDEAFF. DNA for the CDR3: TGTGCCAGTAGCCCGCAGGGGGCAATAGGTTTTGATGAAGCTTTCTTT.

To note about this clonotype: One end of the junction varies from germline; a read error may be responsible. This rearrangement joins TRBV5-6 to TRBJ1-2; TRBD1 aligns across 9 bases. Germline CDR1 reads SGHDT; CDR2 reads YYEEEE. The CDR3 is 11 residues long. The CDR3 here is CANSSGQGETF. The CDR3 DNA sequence: TGTGCCAACAGCTCGGGACAGGGAGAGACCTTC. Variable domain in full (rest from reference TRBV5-6 and TRBJ1-2): DAGVTQSPTHLIKTRGQQVTLRCSPKSGHDTVSWYQQALGQGPQFIFQYYEEEERQRGNFPDRFSGHQFPNYSSELNVNALLLGDSALYLCANSSGQGETFGSGTRLTVV.

As for this clonotype: The junction does not match germline at one end; this may be a read error. The chain's CDR3 is CASSQDITWETQHF. CDR3 in DNA: TGCGCCAGCAGCCAAGACATTACCTGGGAGACCCAGCACTTC. The chain uses TRBV4-3 and TRBJ2-5, with D perhaps TRBD2 (5 bases). The CDR3 is 14 residues long. CDR1 LGHNA and CDR2 YSLEER come from the germline V gene.

Concerning this clonotype: A much larger clonotype is one base distant, so this may be a read error. V gene TRBV20-1 combines with J gene TRBJ1-6, with D perhaps TRBD1 (5 bases). The length of the CDR3 is 13 residues. CDR1 is DFQATT, CDR2 SNEGSKA, per germline (reference sequence). CDR3 sequence: CSAWDVNNSLLHF. In DNA form, the CDR3 reads TGCAGTGCCTGGGACGTAAATAATTCACTCCTCCACTTT.

The chain links TRBV29-1 to TRBJ2-7, with TRBD1 as a possible D gene (5 bases). The germline gives CDR1 SQVTM, CDR2 ANQGSEA. The CDR3 sequence is 10 residues long. The CDR3 nucleotides read TGCATCGCTCAGGGTGACGAGCAGTACTTC. This gives the protein CIAQGDEQYF.

A word on this clonotype: Its ends do not fully match the called genes, so a read error is possible. V is TRBV11-2 and J is TRBJ2-1, with D possibly being TRBD1 (5 bases). Germline V gene lookup returns CDR1 SGHAT and CDR2 FQNNGV. This CDR3 has 15 amino acids. CDR3 loop: CAISLQVSSYNEQFF. The CDR3 nucleotides are TGTGCCATCAGCTTACAGGTCTCATCCTACAATGAGCAGTTCTTC. Full variable domain (remainder filled in from reference TRBV11-2 and TRBJ2-1): EAGVAQSPRYKIIEKRQSVAFWCNPISGHATLYWYQQILGQGPKLLIQFQNNGVVDDSQLPKDRFSAERLKGVDSTLKIQPAKLEDSAVYLCAISLQVSSYNEQFFGPGTRLTVL.

This clonotype was counted many times. The chain employs TRBV29-1 and TRBJ2-7, with TRBD2 matching over 10 bases. In germline, CDR1 is SQVTM, CDR2 ANQGSEA. This CDR3 region has 14 residues. With V trimmed by 7 bases and J by 7 bases, 13 bases remained unmatched. The CDR3 DNA reads as TGCAGCGCTCCCGGCCTAGCGGGGGTGGATGAGCAGTACTTC. Its translation is CSAPGLAGVDEQYF.

On this clonotype itself: Likely a read error: the CDR3 ends without its conserved phenylalanine or tryptophan. J is TRBJ2-1 and V is TRBV20-1, with D possibly matching TRBD2 (6 bases). The CDR3 is 11 amino acids. CDR1 is DFQATT and CDR2 is SNEGSKA in the germline V gene (reference sequence). CDR3 sequence (DNA): TGCAGTACTAGCCCTTTTAGTGAGCAGTTCTTA. Translating it yields CSTSPFSEQFL.